This T cell receptor (beta chain) was sequenced for a study of CD8+CD57+ T cells in acquired aplastic anemia. Study at large: Sorted cells (CD4+ and CD8+) yielded DNA amounts that averaged approximately 3.1 ug. Healthy donors yielded about 9.9 million CD4+ cell reads on average. Study-level points and caveats: Patients and controls had in common approximately 30 CD8+ CDR3 sequences. No significant difference in CD8+ Simpson's diversity was found between patients and controls.

The CDR3 runs to 13 residues. The germline CDR1 and CDR2 sequences are LGHNA and YSLEER. V lost 3 bases and J lost 5; bases outside the gene matches: 3. Genomic DNA provided the template from which TCR beta VDJ and CDR3 profiles were obtained. TCRdb re-analysed the reads in MiXCR, keeping a single row per CDR3 protein. The sample contains some 190,000 distinct CDR3 sequences, approximately 45% of which appear only once. There are many counts of this clonotype. Its target is not known. The chain links TRBV4-3 to TRBJ1-1; TRBD1 matches at 7 bases. The source material was sorted CD4+, CD8+, or CD8+CD57+ T cells (not recorded which) from PBMCs. This clonotype was obtained from a human donor in good health. The CDR3 nucleotides read TGCGCCAGCAGCCATAACAGGGGAACTGAAGCTTTCTTT. Its translation is CASSHNRGTEAFF.